This section outlines one TCR beta chain sequence together with its context. No cognate antigen has been identified for it. Per-base qualities were not stored, and no clone one base away is much larger. The data derive from a study of OX40 agonist ivuxolimab in advanced cancers. Concerning the study at large: Ivuxolimab was a fully human IgG2 agonistic monoclonal antibody targeting the costimulatory receptor OX40 (CD134). Intravenous ivuxolimab was administered to patients every 2 weeks at six dose levels: 0.01, 0.1, 0.3, 1.5, 3 and 10 mg/kg. Among the roughly 54 dose-escalation patients, about 20 had hepatocellular carcinoma, roughly 15 melanoma, 9 renal cell carcinoma and 9 head and neck cancer. The dose-escalation cohort was roughly 87% male with a mean age of 60 years, ranging from roughly 20 to 80. Prior anti-PD-1, anti-PD-L1 or anti-CTLA-4 therapy was permitted, and approximately 40% of dose-escalation patients had received checkpoint inhibitors. Partial responses occurred in three dose-escalation patients, of whom one had hepatocellular carcinoma and two had cutaneous melanoma. Peripheral TCRbeta sequencing aimed to test whether ivuxolimab altered TCR sequence diversity and caused clonal T-cell expansion. The paper covers the monotherapy dose-escalation part of the phase I ivuxolimab trial, which included N = 52 patients.

Study-wide conclusions, independent of this receptor: Low levels of normalized T-cell clonal expansion were also shown by some nonresponding patients. At doses from 0.1 to 3.0 mg/kg, clonal expansion was seen in both CD4+ and CD8+ blood T cells between baseline and week 6. Antigen specificity was not determined for the clonally expanded peripheral T cells. In the 0.1-3.0 mg/kg groups, partial responders had among the lowest normalized peripheral clonal expansion, particularly in CD8+ T cells. After ivuxolimab, expanded clones were on average more numerous among CD8+ T cells than among CD4+ T cells.

The trial excluded patients who had a history of autoimmune disease or were on systemic immunosuppression. Peripheral blood for TCR sequencing was drawn from every dose cohort at baseline, at cycle 4 day 1 and at cycle 7 day 1. The samples were drawn from a first-in-human, open-label, multicenter phase I dose-escalation trial of ivuxolimab. Adults with locally advanced or metastatic melanoma, renal cell carcinoma, hepatocellular carcinoma or head and neck squamous cell carcinoma were enrolled in the trial. Before TCR sequencing, CD4+ and CD8+ T cells were separately sorted from peripheral blood. V is cut by 3 bases and J by 5 bases, and the space between the germline ends is 10 bases. The CDR3 starts with the cysteine, ends with the phenylalanine, and has 14 residues. The retained sequence is limited to the CDR3, 42 bases, with the frame set at the first base. From a lookup of the germline V gene, CDR1 and CDR2 are LGHNA and YSLEER.

To sequence the TCRbeta CDR3 region, genomic DNA was isolated from the sorted cells. TCRbeta CDR3 regions were sequenced using the immunoSEQ Assay. TCRdb limited this immuneACCESS table to in-frame rearrangements with V and J called. A share of clones is missing; checked studies link under half to unresolved V genes, and the rest is unexplained. The sample table lists more than 65,000 clones, around 94% of them with a count of one. The ten biggest clones cover more than 15% of the sample. The sequence joins TRBV4-3 to TRBJ2-2, with an unclear D gene assignment. The sequence derives from an adult with an advanced solid tumor such as melanoma, head and neck, liver or kidney cancer. This material consisted of CD4+ or CD8+ T cells sorted from blood, taken in a trial of the OX40 agonist ivuxolimab. The nucleotide sequence is given as TGCGCCAGCAGCCAGGGGTGGGCTACCGGGGAGCTGTTTTTT. Translated, it reads CASSQGWATGELFF.